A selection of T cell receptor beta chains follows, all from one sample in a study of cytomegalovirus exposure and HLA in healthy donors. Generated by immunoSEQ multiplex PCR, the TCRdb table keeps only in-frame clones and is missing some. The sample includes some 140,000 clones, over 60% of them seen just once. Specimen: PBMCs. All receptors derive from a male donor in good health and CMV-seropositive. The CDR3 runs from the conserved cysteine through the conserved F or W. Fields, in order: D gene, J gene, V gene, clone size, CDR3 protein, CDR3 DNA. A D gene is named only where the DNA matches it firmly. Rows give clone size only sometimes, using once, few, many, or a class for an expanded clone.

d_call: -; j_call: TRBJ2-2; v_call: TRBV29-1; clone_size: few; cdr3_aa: CSVSGVPGELFF; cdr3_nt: TGCAGCGTTTCAGGGGTCCCCGGGGAGCTGTTTTTT
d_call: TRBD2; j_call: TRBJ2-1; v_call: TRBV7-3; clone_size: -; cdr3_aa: CASSFIGGRDEQFF; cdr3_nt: TGTGCCAGCAGCTTTATCGGCGGGAGGGATGAGCAGTTCTTC
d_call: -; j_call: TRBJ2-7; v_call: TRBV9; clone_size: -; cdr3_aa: CASSVEDTISYEQYF; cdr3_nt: TGTGCCAGCAGCGTAGAGGACACTATCTCCTACGAGCAGTACTTC
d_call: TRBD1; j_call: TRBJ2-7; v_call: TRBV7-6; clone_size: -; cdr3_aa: CASSLEAPGQGGYEQYF; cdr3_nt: TGTGCCAGCAGCTTAGAGGCTCCGGGACAGGGGGGGTACGAGCAGTACTTC
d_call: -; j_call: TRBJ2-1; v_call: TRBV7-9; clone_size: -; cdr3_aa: CASSLVGGPGNEQFF; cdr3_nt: TGTGCCAGCAGCTTAGTGGGGGGGCCTGGCAATGAGCAGTTCTTC
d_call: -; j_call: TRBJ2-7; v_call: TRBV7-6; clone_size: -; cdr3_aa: CASSLKGRYEQYF; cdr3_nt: TGTGCCAGCAGCTTAAAAGGCAGGTACGAGCAGTACTTC
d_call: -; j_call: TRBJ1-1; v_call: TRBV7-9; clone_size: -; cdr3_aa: CSSSLGEDTEAFF; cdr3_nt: TGTTCCAGCAGCTTGGGGGAGGACACTGAAGCTTTCTTT
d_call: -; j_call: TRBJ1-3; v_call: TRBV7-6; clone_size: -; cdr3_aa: CASSPRGSLKGNGSGNTIYF; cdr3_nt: TGTGCCAGCAGCCCAAGGGGCAGTCTTAAGGGTAATGGGTCTGGAAACACCATATATTTT
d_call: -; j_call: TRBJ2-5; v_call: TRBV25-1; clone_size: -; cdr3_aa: CASREGDTQYF; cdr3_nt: TGTGCCAGCAGGGAGGGCGACACCCAGTACTTC
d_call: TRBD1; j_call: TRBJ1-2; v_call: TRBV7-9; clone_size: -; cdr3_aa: CASSWDRAYGYTF; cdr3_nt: TGTGCCAGCAGCTGGGACAGGGCCTATGGCTACACCTTC
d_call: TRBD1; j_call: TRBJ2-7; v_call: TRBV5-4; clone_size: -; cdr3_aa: CASSAWDSRPGEQYF; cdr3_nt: TGTGCCAGCAGCGCTTGGGACAGCCGGCCGGGGGAGCAGTACTTC
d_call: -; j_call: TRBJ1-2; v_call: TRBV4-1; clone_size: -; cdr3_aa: CASSQGGTGDYGYTF; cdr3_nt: TGCGCCAGCAGCCAGGGCGGGACTGGGGACTATGGCTACACCTTC
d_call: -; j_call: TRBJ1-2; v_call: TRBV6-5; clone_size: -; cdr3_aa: CASSVQGRGYTF; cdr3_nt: TGTGCCAGCAGTGTACAGGGACGAGGCTACACCTTC
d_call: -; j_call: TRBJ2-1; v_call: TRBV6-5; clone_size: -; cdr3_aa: CASRPTGLSYNEQFF; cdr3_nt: TGTGCCAGCAGACCCACAGGGCTCTCCTACAATGAGCAGTTCTTC
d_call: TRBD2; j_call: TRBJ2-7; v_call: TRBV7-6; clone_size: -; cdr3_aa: CATMGLGGEQYF; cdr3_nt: TGTGCCACTATGGGACTAGGGGGGGAGCAGTACTTC
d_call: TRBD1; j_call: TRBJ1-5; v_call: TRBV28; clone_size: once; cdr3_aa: CASSYGTGISNQPQHF; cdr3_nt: TGTGCCAGCAGTTATGGGACAGGGATTTCTAATCAGCCCCAGCATTTT
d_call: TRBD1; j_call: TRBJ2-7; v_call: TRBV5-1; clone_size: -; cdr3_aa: CASSLAGQAHEQYF; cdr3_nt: TGCGCCAGCAGCTTGGCGGGACAGGCTCACGAGCAGTACTTC
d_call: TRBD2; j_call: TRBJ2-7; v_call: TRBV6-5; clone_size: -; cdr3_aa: CASSYTQRGGHEQYF; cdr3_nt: TGTGCCAGCAGTTACACCCAGCGGGGGGGCCACGAGCAGTACTTC
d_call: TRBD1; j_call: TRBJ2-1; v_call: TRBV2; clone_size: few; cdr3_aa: CASRPGTGGYNEQFF; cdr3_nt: TGTGCCAGCAGACCCGGGACAGGGGGCTACAATGAGCAGTTCTTC
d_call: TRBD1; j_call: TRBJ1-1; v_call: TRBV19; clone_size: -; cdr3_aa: CASQTGGNTEAFF; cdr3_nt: TGTGCCAGCCAAACAGGGGGGAACACTGAAGCTTTCTTT
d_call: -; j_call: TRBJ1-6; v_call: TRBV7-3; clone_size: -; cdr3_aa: CASSQGHTSPLHF; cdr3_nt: TGTGCCAGCAGCCAGGGACACACTTCACCCCTCCACTTT
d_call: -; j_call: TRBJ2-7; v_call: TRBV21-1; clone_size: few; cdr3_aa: CASTRKPRGRSYEQYF; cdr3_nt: TGTGCCAGCACCAGAAAACCCAGGGGCCGCTCCTACGAGCAGTACTTC
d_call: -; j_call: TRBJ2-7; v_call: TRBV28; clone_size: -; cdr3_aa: CASSFYSEQYF; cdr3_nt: TGTGCCAGCAGTTTTTACTCCGAGCAGTACTTC
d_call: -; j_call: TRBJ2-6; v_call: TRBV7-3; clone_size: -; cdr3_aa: CASSFGQANVLTF; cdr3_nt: TGTGCCAGCAGCTTCGGTCAGGCCAACGTCCTGACTTTC
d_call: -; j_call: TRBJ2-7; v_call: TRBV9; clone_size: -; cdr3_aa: CASSAGQDSAYEQYF; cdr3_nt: TGTGCCAGCAGCGCCGGCCAGGACAGCGCTTACGAGCAGTACTTC
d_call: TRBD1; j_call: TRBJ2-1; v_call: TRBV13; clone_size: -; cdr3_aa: CASSHISGGSYNEQFF; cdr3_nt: TGTGCCAGCAGCCATATTTCAGGGGGCTCCTACAATGAGCAGTTCTTC
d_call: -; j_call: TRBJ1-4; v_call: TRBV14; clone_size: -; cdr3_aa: CASSPIPGEAGEKLFF; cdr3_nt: TGTGCCAGCAGCCCTATACCGGGAGAAGCGGGTGAAAAACTGTTTTTT
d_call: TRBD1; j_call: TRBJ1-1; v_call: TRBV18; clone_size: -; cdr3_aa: CASSPPGQMGTEAFF; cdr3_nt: TGTGCCAGCTCACCACCGGGACAGATGGGCACTGAAGCTTTCTTT